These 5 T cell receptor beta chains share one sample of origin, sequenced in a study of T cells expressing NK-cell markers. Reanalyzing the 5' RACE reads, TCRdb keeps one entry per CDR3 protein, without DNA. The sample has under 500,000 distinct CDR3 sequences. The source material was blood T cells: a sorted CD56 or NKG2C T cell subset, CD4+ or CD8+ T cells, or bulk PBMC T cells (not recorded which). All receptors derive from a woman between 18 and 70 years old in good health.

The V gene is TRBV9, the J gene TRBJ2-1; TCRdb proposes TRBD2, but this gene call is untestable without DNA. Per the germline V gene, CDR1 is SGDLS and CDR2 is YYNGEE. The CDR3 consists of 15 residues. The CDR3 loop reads CASSPAGSIYNEQFF.

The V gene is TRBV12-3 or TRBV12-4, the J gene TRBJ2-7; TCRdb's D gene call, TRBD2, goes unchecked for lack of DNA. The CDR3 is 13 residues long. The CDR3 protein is CASSPRRDYEQYF.

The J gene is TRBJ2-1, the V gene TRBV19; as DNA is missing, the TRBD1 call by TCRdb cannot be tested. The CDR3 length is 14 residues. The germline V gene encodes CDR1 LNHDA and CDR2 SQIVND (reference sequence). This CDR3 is CASSIGTGYNEQFF.

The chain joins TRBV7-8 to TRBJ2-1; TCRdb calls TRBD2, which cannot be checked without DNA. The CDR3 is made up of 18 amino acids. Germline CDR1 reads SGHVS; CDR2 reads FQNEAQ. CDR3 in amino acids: CASSSGLAGRPDDNEQFF.

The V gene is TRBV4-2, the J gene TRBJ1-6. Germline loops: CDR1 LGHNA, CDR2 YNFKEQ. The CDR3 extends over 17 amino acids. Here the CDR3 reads CASSQGPVLAYNSPLHF.